This entry lists 30 T cell receptor beta chains sequenced from one sample in a study of PD-1 blockade in classical Hodgkin lymphoma. Time point noted: newly diagnosed, previously untreated cHL patient sample. Out of thawed PBMCs, magnetic negative selection purified CD4+ T cells. Profiled with immunoSEQ multiplex PCR; TCRdb holds only in-frame clones, not every one. This table holds 25,000 to 35,000 clones, 88% found once. The sample consisted of CD4+ T cells from blood. These receptors originate from a human donor with classical Hodgkin lymphoma.

The V call is TRBV19, the J call TRBJ2-3; 9 nucleotides agree with TRBD1. The length of the CDR3 is 15 residues. CDR1 LNHDA and CDR2 SQIVND come from the germline V gene (reference sequence). V was clipped by 7 bases and J by 3 bases; unmatched bases: 8. The CDR3 DNA reads TGTGCCAGTACAACCCGACAGGGGGGAACAGATACGCAGTATTTT. This encodes CASTTRQGGTDTQYF.

The chain combines TRBV15 with TRBJ2-1, with TRBD2 matching over 8 bases. The CDR3 has 15 amino acids. Germline V gene data show CDR1 as LNHNV and CDR2 as YYDKDF (reference sequence). Germline trimming cut 6 bases from V and 2 bases from J; bases unmatched to any gene: 6. As DNA, the CDR3 is TGTGCCACCAGGGCCCCAGCGGGGGCCTACAATGAGCAGTTCTTC. This gives the protein CATRAPAGAYNEQFF.

CDR3 coding DNA: TGTGCCAGCACCCCAAGCGGGAGGGGGGCAGATACGCAGTATTTT. Amino acids: CASTPSGRGADTQYF. The rearrangement links TRBV2 to TRBJ2-3, with 10 nucleotides matching TRBD2. This CDR3 spans 15 amino acids. The V gene's germline CDR1 is SNHLY and CDR2 FYNNEI. Trimming cost V 7 bases and J 4 bases; bases outside gene matches: 8.

This chain links TRBV5-1 with TRBJ2-2, with D possibly TRBD2 on 5 matching bases. Germline loops: CDR1 SGHRS, CDR2 YFSETQ. This CDR3 has 16 amino acids. The ends were cut back, 4 bases at V and 0 bases at J, with 13 bases in the middle. The CDR3 bases are TGCGCCAGCAGCCTAGGTCGACTAACGAACACCGGGGAGCTGTTTTTT. Amino acids: CASSLGRLTNTGELFF.

In DNA form, the CDR3 reads TGTGCCAGCAGACCCAGGACAGGGGATAGGTATGGCTACACCTTC. This gives the protein CASRPRTGDRYGYTF. The chain links TRBV28 to TRBJ1-2, with 9 bases matching TRBD1. The CDR3 contains 15 residues. Germline V gene sequence: CDR1 MDHEN, CDR2 SYDVKM. Trimming cost V 6 bases and J 5 bases; bases outside gene matches: 10.

The rearrangement joins TRBV28 to TRBJ2-1; D not resolved. V lost 3 bases to trimming and J lost 1 base, with 10 bases between them. This CDR3 contains 15 residues. From germline, CDR1 is MDHEN and CDR2 SYDVKM. CDR3 DNA sequence: TGTGCCAGCAGTTTGCCTGGATCTTCCTACAATGAGCAGTTCTTC. Translating gives CASSLPGSSYNEQFF.

V is TRBV4-2 and J is TRBJ1-5; possibly TRBD1 for D (5 bases). Trimming cost V 0 bases and J 6 bases, with 12 bases left between them. Germline CDR1 LGHNA, CDR2 YNFKEQ. The CDR3 consists of 15 residues. CDR3 sequence (DNA): TGTGCCAGCAGCCAAGACAGGGTCTCGACTCAGCCCCAGCATTTT. This encodes CASSQDRVSTQPQHF.

The chain joins TRBV7-6 to TRBJ2-2, with unresolved D. Looked up from germline, CDR1 is SGHVS and CDR2 is FNYEAQ. The CDR3 is 15 residues long. Deletions cut 1 base from V and 4 bases from J, with 10 bases between. The CDR3 DNA sequence: TGTGCCAGCAGCTTAGTTCAGCTCTCCACCGGGGAGCTGTTTTTT. The encoded protein is CASSLVQLSTGELFF.

This sequence joins TRBV19 and TRBJ2-2, with 10 nucleotides matching TRBD1. V shed 10 bases, J shed 3 bases, and the junction held 5 bases outside the gene matches. Germline CDR1 and CDR2: LNHDA and SQIVND (reference sequence). The CDR3 contains 14 residues. DNA of the CDR3: TGTGCCACCGGGGACAGGGGCTACACCGGGGAGCTGTTTTTT. Translated: CATGDRGYTGELFF.

The chain carries TRBV18 and TRBJ2-7; TRBD2 matches 12 bases. Germline lookup yields CDR1 KGHSH and CDR2 LQKENI. J was trimmed by 5 bases and V by 3 bases; bases with no gene match: 8. This CDR3 contains 16 residues. The CDR3 loop is CASSPLAGGPVNEQYV. The CDR3 DNA sequence: TGTGCCAGCTCACCGCTAGCGGGAGGGCCTGTGAACGAGCAGTACGTC.

The gene calls are TRBV28 and TRBJ1-2, with no clear D. Trimming stripped 7 bases from V and 0 bases from J, with 15 bases between. The CDR3 spans 15 residues. Looked up from germline, CDR1 is MDHEN and CDR2 is SYDVKM. CDR3 sequence reads: CASIERSGTNYGYTF. CDR3 in DNA: TGTGCCAGCATCGAGAGGTCGGGGACTAACTATGGCTACACCTTC.

The chain combines TRBV19 with TRBJ2-2, with D tentatively TRBD1 (6 bases). V lost 5 bases and J lost 6, with 16 bases in between. Germline CDR1 and CDR2: LNHDA and SQIVND (reference sequence). This CDR3 has 15 residues. In nucleotides, the CDR3 is TGTGCCAGTAGTGCCACCTACAGGGACCCCGGGGAGCTGTTTTTT. Protein product: CASSATYRDPGELFF.

The chain carries TRBV5-1 and TRBJ1-1; D ambiguous. Trimming removed 2 bases from V and 3 bases from J, with 8 bases in between. The CDR3 contains 13 residues. The germline CDR1 and CDR2 sequences are SGHRS and YFSETQ. CDR3 sequence reads: CASSFRLDTEAFF. The DNA for the CDR3 is TGCGCCAGCAGCTTCAGGTTGGACACTGAAGCTTTCTTT.

V is TRBV9 and J is TRBJ2-1, with 7 bases aligning to TRBD1. Germline values: CDR1 SGDLS, CDR2 YYNGEE. This CDR3 contains 15 residues. The trim removed 0 bases at V and 4 bases at J, leaving 4 bases unmatched. The CDR3 DNA reads as TGTGCCAGCAGCGTAGGACAGGGTAGGTACAATGAGCAGTTCTTC. Encoded protein: CASSVGQGRYNEQFF.

This clone came up a few times. The chain links TRBV6-1 to TRBJ2-7; maybe TRBD1 (6 bases). The CDR3 covers 14 residues. With 0 bases removed from V and 13 bases from J, the gap between germline ends came to 19 bases. CDR1 and CDR2 (germline): MNHNS, SASEGT. The CDR3 DNA follows: TGTGCCAGCAGTGAAGCAAGAGGAGGCAGGGGCCCTTACTTC. Translated: CASSEARGGRGPYF.

CDR3 protein: CASSLESWAEAFF. In DNA, the CDR3 is TGCGCCAGCAGCTTGGAGTCCTGGGCTGAAGCTTTCTTT. The chain combines TRBV5-1 with TRBJ1-1, with D unresolved. V was clipped by 0 bases and J by 6 bases, with 9 bases between them. The CDR3 is made up of 13 amino acids. Germline V lookup: CDR1 SGHRS, CDR2 YFSETQ.

The chain joins TRBV18 to TRBJ2-4; 10 bases agree with TRBD1. Germline loops: CDR1 KGHSH, CDR2 LQKENI. With V trimmed by 5 bases and J by 3 bases, 7 bases remained unmatched. The CDR3 is made up of 16 amino acids. The CDR3 sequence: CASSIGQGVDKNIQYF. CDR3 DNA sequence: TGTGCCAGCTCAATAGGACAGGGGGTAGACAAAAACATTCAGTACTTC.

The CDR3 reads CASSFIREGGEAFF. CDR3 DNA sequence: TGTGCCAGCAGCTTCATCAGGGAAGGGGGTGAAGCTTTCTTT. The gene calls are TRBV7-8 and TRBJ1-1; the D gene is possibly TRBD1 (6 bases). The ends were cut back, 3 bases at V and 7 bases at J, with 15 bases in the middle. The length of the CDR3 is 14 residues. Germline V lookup: CDR1 SGHVS, CDR2 FQNEAQ.

J is TRBJ2-3 and V is TRBV4-2; D gene unclear. V was clipped by 6 bases and J by 0 bases, with 13 bases between them. From germline, CDR1 is LGHNA and CDR2 YNFKEQ. This CDR3 has 15 amino acids. The CDR3 loop reads CASRRQLRSTDTQYF. CDR3 coding DNA: TGTGCCAGCAGGCGCCAGCTGCGGAGCACAGATACGCAGTATTTT.

The chain couples TRBV5-1 to TRBJ2-1; 11 nucleotides align to TRBD2. CDR3 length: 16 amino acids. CDR1 SGHRS and CDR2 YFSETQ come from the germline V gene. V lost 3 bases, J lost 3 bases, and 5 bases stayed unmatched. In nucleotides, the CDR3 is TGCGCCAGCAGCTGGGGTGGGACTAGCGGCTACAATGAGCAGTTCTTC. Translating it yields CASSWGGTSGYNEQFF.

This chain uses TRBV6-1 with TRBJ2-5; 10 bases fit TRBD1. Losses at the gene ends were 7 bases for V and 3 bases for J; bases not matched to a gene: 5. The V gene's germline CDR1 is MNHNS and CDR2 SASEGT. The CDR3 covers 14 residues. CDR3 nucleotide sequence: TGTGCCAGCACCCAGACAGGGGGCGAAGAGACCCAGTACTTC. Residues: CASTQTGGEETQYF.

The chain carries TRBV4-2 and TRBJ2-1; no firm D call. The V gene's germline CDR1 is LGHNA and CDR2 YNFKEQ. The CDR3 is 15 amino acids. The V and J ends lost 4 bases and 0 bases respectively, with 10 bases between them. For the CDR3, the DNA is TGTGCCAGCAGCCCGACCTGGAGCTCCTACAATGAGCAGTTCTTC. Residues: CASSPTWSSYNEQFF.

V usage is TRBV18 and J usage is TRBJ1-2, with D possibly being TRBD1 (6 bases). V was cut by 3 bases and J by 6 bases, with 11 bases left in between. The CDR3 has 13 amino acids. CDR1 KGHSH and CDR2 LQKENI come from the germline V gene. CDR3 sequence (DNA): TGTGCCAGCTCACCGAGGCAGGGGCATGGCTACACCTTC. Translating gives CASSPRQGHGYTF.

The rearrangement uses TRBV2 and TRBJ1-4, with D hard to call. The CDR3 sequence is 15 residues long. The V and J ends lost 3 bases and 4 bases respectively, with 12 bases between them. The V gene's germline CDR1 is SNHLY and CDR2 FYNNEI. CDR3 bases: TGTGCCAGCAGTGAGTTCGGCAGCCTTAATGAAAAACTGTTTTTT. Encoded protein: CASSEFGSLNEKLFF.

The chain couples TRBV27 to TRBJ2-2; no clear D. The CDR3 spans 13 residues. Germline V gene data show CDR1 as MNHEY and CDR2 as SMNVEV (reference sequence). V was pared by 0 bases and J by 6 bases, with 5 bases between. CDR3 sequence (DNA): TGTGCCAGCAGTTTATCGCTAGCCGGGGAGCTGTTTTTT. It specifies CASSLSLAGELFF.

The sample holds a few counts of this clone. The genes are TRBV5-1 and TRBJ1-1; 10 bases align to TRBD1. V gave up 4 bases and J gave up 0 bases; unmatched junction bases: 3. This CDR3 region has 15 residues. Germline V lookup: CDR1 SGHRS, CDR2 YFSETQ. The CDR3 bases are TGCGCCAGCAGCGTGGACAGGGGGGTGAACACTGAAGCTTTCTTT. This codes for CASSVDRGVNTEAFF.

The V and J genes are TRBV11-2 and TRBJ1-1; 8 bases are shared with TRBD1. V trimming: 5 bases; J trimming: 3 bases; junction bases outside the gene matches: 14. From germline, CDR1 is SGHAT and CDR2 FQNNGV. This CDR3 is 17 amino acids long. The CDR3 spells CASSLDRGGLRHTEAFF. Here the CDR3 DNA reads TGTGCCAGCAGCCTCGACAGGGGAGGGTTGCGGCACACTGAAGCTTTCTTT.

The V and J genes are TRBV5-1 and TRBJ1-1; D not resolved. This CDR3 comprises 14 residues. Germline assignment: CDR1 SGHRS and CDR2 YFSETQ. Trimming cost V 1 base and J 5 bases, with 12 bases left between them. The DNA of the CDR3 is TGCGCCAGCAGCTTGCAGGCCCCAGGAACTGAAGCTTTCTTT. As protein: CASSLQAPGTEAFF.

Here the CDR3 DNA reads TGTGCCAGTAGTCAAAATGGAGGGAAACTGTTTTTT. Its translation is CASSQNGGKLFF. This chain links TRBV19 with TRBJ1-4; D remains unclear. The CDR3 length is 12 residues. V lost 5 bases to trimming and J lost 11 bases, with 12 bases between them. Germline assignment: CDR1 LNHDA and CDR2 SQIVND (reference sequence).

The chain carries TRBV18 and TRBJ1-2, with D hard to call. Germline V gives CDR1 KGHSH, CDR2 LQKENI. The CDR3 spans 15 residues. V was clipped by 2 bases and J by 0 bases, with 10 bases between them. The CDR3 region has the DNA TGTGCCAGCTCACCATCCGCACTGTCTAACTATGGCTACACCTTC. Protein: CASSPSALSNYGYTF.